This is a list of T cell receptor beta chains from one sample in a study of T cells in Graves' hyperthyroidism and ophthalmopathy. TCRdb re-called the multiplex PCR reads with MiXCR, one entry per CDR3 protein. The sample carries approximately 150,000 distinct CDR3 sequences, 8% to 9.5% recorded once. Input material: blood. The receptors originated from a young woman with Graves' hyperthyroidism that later progressed to Graves' ophthalmopathy. Each CDR3 is given with its conserved first and last residue. A D gene is named only where the DNA matches it firmly. Size values are once, few and many counts, or a class for expanded clones, and some rows have none.

j_call d_call v_call clone_size cdr3_aa cdr3_nt
TRBJ2-4 TRBD1 TRBV12-3/TRBV12-4 few CASSYGTGRDIQYF TGTGCCAGCAGTTACGGGACAGGGCGAGACATTCAGTACTTC
TRBJ2-2 TRBD2 TRBV5-1 few CASSSPSGNTGELFF TGCGCCAGCAGCTCCCCTAGCGGCAACACCGGGGAGCTGTTTTTT
TRBJ1-5 NA TRBV20-1 many CSARDTNNQPQHF TGCAGTGCTAGGGACACAAACAATCAGCCCCAGCATTTT
TRBJ2-7 TRBD2 TRBV3-1 NA CASSQVGGFEQYF TGTGCCAGCAGCCAAGTCGGGGGGTTCGAGCAGTACTTC
TRBJ2-5 NA TRBV14 few CASSRGGYETQYF TGTGCCAGCAGCAGGGGGGGATACGAGACCCAGTACTTC
TRBJ2-3 TRBD1 TRBV4-2 few CASSQERRGYRTDTQYF TGTGCCAGCAGCCAAGAACGCAGGGGGTACCGCACAGATACGCAGTATTTT
TRBJ2-5 NA TRBV28 many CASSLSGGWETQYF TGTGCCAGCAGTTTATCGGGGGGCTGGGAGACCCAGTACTTC
TRBJ1-1 NA TRBV2 many CASSEGGVLRPFF TGTGCCAGCAGTGAAGGTGGAGTCCTCCGCCCTTTCTTT
TRBJ2-1 NA TRBV11-2 many CASSKNSVEQFF TGTGCCAGCAGCAAAAATAGCGTTGAGCAGTTCTTC
TRBJ2-7 NA TRBV3-1 many CASSQERAYEQYF TGTGCCAGCAGCCAAGAAAGGGCTTACGAGCAGTACTTC
TRBJ1-3 NA TRBV19 many CASSIGRQNPGNTIYF TGTGCCAGTAGTATTGGTCGGCAGAACCCTGGAAACACCATATATTTT
TRBJ2-7 TRBD2 TRBV6-1 many CASSEAKLAGAYYEQYF TGTGCCAGCAGTGAAGCAAAGCTAGCGGGGGCCTACTACGAGCAGTACTTC
TRBJ2-7 NA TRBV3-1 many CASSLGGNYEQYF TGTGCCAGCAGCCTCGGGGGTAACTACGAGCAGTACTTC
TRBJ1-5 NA TRBV7-9 NA CASSAGKQPQHF TGTGCCAGCAGCGCCGGGAAGCAGCCCCAGCATTTT
TRBJ1-2 NA TRBV3-1 many CASRDGNYGYTF TGTGCCAGCCGGGACGGAAACTATGGCTACACCTTC
TRBJ1-1 NA TRBV18 many CASSPPGRTNTEAFF TGTGCCAGCTCACCACCGGGACGGACGAACACTGAAGCTTTCTTT
TRBJ2-5 NA TRBV6-5 NA CASSYSSSHEQEAQYF TGTGCCAGCAGTTACAGCTCGAGTCACGAACAAGAGGCCCAGTACTTC